The 16 T cell receptor beta chains presented below share a single source sample, sequenced in a study of T cell responses to AZD1222 COVID-19 vaccine. Method: immunoSEQ multiplex PCR; TCRdb's copy keeps in-frame clones and lacks some. The table has approximately 100,000 clones, more than 75% seen once. The sample was peripheral blood, taken on day 0 of AZD1222 vaccination. Receptor source: an adult in good health.

In regard to this clone: Its ends do not fully match the called genes, so a read error is possible. The chain is built from TRBV7-3 and TRBJ2-5; a weak D match, TRBD1 (6 bases). There are 13 residues in the CDR3. Germline-derived CDR1 and CDR2 are SGHTA and FQGTGA. The CDR3 coding sequence is TGTGCCAGCAGAGCGGACAGCGAAGACACCCAGTACTTC. Translation gives CASRADSEDTQYF.

This chain links TRBV6-1 with TRBJ1-2; no clear D gene. Looked up from germline, CDR1 is MNHNS and CDR2 is SASEGT. The CDR3 spans 15 residues. V shed 5 bases and J shed 4 bases, with 17 bases lying between them. DNA of the CDR3: TGTGCCAGCAGTTTAACGGGAGGGAAGAGCTATGGCTACACCTTC. It codes for CASSLTGGKSYGYTF.

In DNA, the CDR3 is TGTGCCAGCAGCCCCGTAGGCGGAACATTCACAGATACGCAGTATTTT. Protein: CASSPVGGTFTDTQYF. V usage is TRBV7-3 and J usage is TRBJ2-3; D gene uncertain. Germline CDR1 reads SGHTA; CDR2 reads FQGTGA. This CDR3 has 16 residues. The V and J ends lost 5 bases and 2 bases respectively, with 17 bases between them. The whole variable domain, filled in from reference TRBV7-3 and TRBJ2-3, reads GAGVSQTPSNKVTEKGKYVELRCDPISGHTALYWYRQSLGQGPEFLIYFQGTGAADDSGLPNDRFFAVRPEGSVSTLKIQRTERGDSAVYLCASSPVGGTFTDTQYFGPGTRLTVL.

The chain has TRBV4-2 and TRBJ2-1; 13 nucleotides line up with TRBD2. The V gene's germline CDR1 is LGHNA and CDR2 YNFKEQ. V dropped 1 base and J dropped 7; count of bases not matched to a gene: 4. This CDR3 has 16 amino acids. In DNA form, the CDR3 reads TGTGCCAGCAGCCAAGGGACTAGCGGGAGTCGGAATGAGCAGTTCTTC. It encodes CASSQGTSGSRNEQFF.

V gene TRBV27 combines with J gene TRBJ1-1, with D hard to call. In germline, CDR1 is MNHEY, CDR2 SMNVEV (reference sequence). V was pared by 4 bases and J by 6 bases, with 15 bases between. The CDR3 loop spans 14 amino acids. CDR3 loop: CASSYVGDIAEAFF. The CDR3 coding sequence is TGTGCCAGCAGTTACGTGGGCGATATTGCTGAAGCTTTCTTT.

The CDR3 DNA is TGCGCCAGCAGCTTGGCCGGGTTGGGTGGCTACACCTTC. As protein: CASSLAGLGGYTF. V and J are TRBV5-1 and TRBJ1-2; no clear D. The CDR3 is made up of 13 amino acids. Trimming took 0 bases from V and 7 from J, leaving 10 bases between them. Germline-derived CDR1 and CDR2 are SGHRS and YFSETQ.

This sequence joins TRBV28 and TRBJ2-6; D is unresolved. Germline-derived CDR1 and CDR2 are MDHEN and SYDVKM. The CDR3 is 15 residues long. Between the trimmed V and J ends, which lost 2 bases and 6 bases, there was a span of 11 bases. The CDR3 bases are TGTGCCAGCAGTTTAGGAACTTCAAAGGCCAACGTCCTGACTTTC. Amino acid sequence: CASSLGTSKANVLTF.

The V gene is TRBV29-1, the J gene TRBJ2-7; 11 bases line up with TRBD1. Germline CDR1 reads SQVTM; CDR2 reads ANQGSEA. This CDR3 is built from 15 residues. Germline trimming cut 2 bases from V and 3 bases from J; bases unmatched to any gene: 6. In DNA form, the CDR3 reads TGCAGCGTTGAACATAAGGACAGGGGGCTCTACGAGCAGTACTTC. This sequence encodes CSVEHKDRGLYEQYF.

The rearrangement links TRBV5-4 to TRBJ1-5; TRBD1 agrees at 10 bases. With 3 bases clipped from V and 0 bases from J, the junction kept 3 bases outside the gene matches. The CDR3 extends over 16 amino acids. Germline V gives CDR1 SGHNT, CDR2 YYREEE (reference sequence). CDR3 bases: TGTGCCAGCAGCTCTGGACAGGGGGTTAGCAATCAGCCCCAGCATTTT. Its translation is CASSSGQGVSNQPQHF.

This chain joins TRBV4-1 and TRBJ2-1, with 16 bases that match TRBD2. CDR3 size: 16 residues. Germline loops: CDR1 MGHRA, CDR2 YSYEKL. V lost 1 base and J lost 8; bases outside the gene matches: 2. The CDR3 DNA sequence: TGCGCCAGCAGCCAAGGAGGGACTAGCGGGAGGGATGAGCAGTTCTTC. It translates to CASSQGGTSGRDEQFF.

In the case of this clone: One junction end disagrees with the germline gene, perhaps due to a read error. The CDR3 DNA reads TGTGCTAGCAGCTTAGGGACTAGCGGGAGATCTCGCCTGGAGACCCAGTACTTC. Translating gives CASSLGTSGRSRLETQYF. J is TRBJ2-5 and V is TRBV7-7; 14 bases align to TRBD2. The germline V gene has CDR1 SSHAT and CDR2 FNYEAQ (reference sequence). CDR3 size: 18 residues.

The table lists this clone with a count of one. Written as DNA, the CDR3 is TGTGCCAGCAGTCGACAGGGGGATAACTATGGCTACACCTTC. Its translation: CASSRQGDNYGYTF. The chain uses TRBV3-1 (or the pseudogene TRBV3-2) and TRBJ1-2, with TRBD1 matching over 9 bases. This CDR3 has 14 amino acids. Germline CDR1 is LGHDT and CDR2 is YNNKEL (reference sequence). The V and J ends lost 6 bases and 1 base, in that order; junction bases with no gene match: 3.

The chain carries TRBV4-1 and TRBJ1-3, with D uncertain. Germline values: CDR1 MGHRA, CDR2 YSYEKL. The germline V and J ends were trimmed by 0 bases and 0 bases, with 9 bases remaining between them. This CDR3 is built from 16 residues. CDR3 region: CASSQEPLASGNTIYF. CDR3 DNA: TGCGCCAGCAGCCAAGAGCCACTTGCCTCTGGAAACACCATATATTTT.

This rearrangement joins TRBV10-3 to TRBJ1-3; 9 bases agree with TRBD1. Germline-derived CDR1 and CDR2 are ENHRY and SYGVKD. The CDR3 contains 14 residues. Germline trimming cut 0 bases from V and 12 bases from J; bases unmatched to any gene: 6. CDR3 amino acids: CAISESGTGRYIYF. Written as DNA, the CDR3 is TGTGCCATCAGTGAGTCGGGGACAGGGAGATACATATATTTT.

The V and J genes are TRBV5-1 and TRBJ2-1, with D perhaps given as TRBD1 or TRBD2 (5 bases each). This CDR3 spans 13 amino acids. The V and J ends lost 7 bases and 3 bases respectively, with 11 bases between them. Germline V gene lookup returns CDR1 SGHRS and CDR2 YFSETQ. CDR3 nucleotide sequence: TGCGCCAGCGGGGGTCAGATCTACAATGAGCAGTTCTTC. Its translation: CASGGQIYNEQFF.

The chain employs TRBV7-3 and TRBJ1-1; 8 bases fit TRBD1. V shed 5 bases, J shed 7 bases, and the junction held 21 bases outside the gene matches. The CDR3 consists of 18 residues. Germline V gene data show CDR1 as SGHTA and CDR2 as FQGTGA. CDR3 protein: CASSPNDRGTALRSEAFF. The CDR3 coding sequence is TGTGCCAGCAGCCCAAACGACAGGGGAACGGCTTTACGCAGTGAAGCTTTCTTT.